This TCR beta chain comes out of a study of cytomegalovirus exposure and HLA in healthy donors (dated by TCRdb to about 2017). Broadly, across the study: According to an earlier analysis of a few hundred of the donors, about 179 million T cells yielded 90 million to 130 million unique TCR beta sequences and about 300 Gb of sequence data. The genetic ancestry cluster associated with self-reported Caucasian donors included around four fifths of the 350 to 500 genotyped donors. A separate validation cohort of roughly 110 different subjects was used in addition to the 666-subject first cohort. Using immunosequencing, the study profiled T cell repertoires from fewer than 700 subjects and related those repertoires to cytomegalovirus serostatus. Rather than using new phenotypic data, the later analysis identified candidate immune exposures from TCR beta sequences and from how often those sequences occurred across donors. Roughly 5 DR-DQ haplotypes were handled as single units for association and clustering because linkage in the cohort was strong. To study patterns of TCR occurrence, a later analysis re-analyzed previously published TCR beta repertoires from under 750 donors and added high-resolution HLA genotyping. All discovery cohort repertoires had been generated using a single sequencing platform. HLA typing included class I and class II loci at four-digit resolution. The aim of the study was to test whether cataloging public T cell receptors could identify signatures of past pathogen exposure. In an earlier analysis of 550 to 700 of the donors, high-throughput TCR beta sequencing was used to judge whether each TCR beta V gene segment behaved as functional or pseudogenic. Alongside the repertoire data, information on donor age, sex, ethnicity and CMV serostatus was compiled. In a later genetic analysis, genome-wide SNP genotypes for 398 of the 666 donors were used, and that subset was treated as a discovery cohort. About 280 gigabases of sequencing data and around 87 million unique TCR sequences were included in an early release covering 550 to 650 HLA-typed donors. High-throughput TCR immunosequencing, statistical association of individual TCRs with disease status, and machine learning were combined to predict cytomegalovirus infection status. Typing coverage differed by locus: A, B, C, DRB1 and DQB1 were typed in about 620-640 donors, DQA1 in roughly 510, DPA1 in some 610, and DPB1 in just under 490. Among over 350 genotyped donors of the cohort, an average of 235,054 unique TCR beta nucleotide sequences were sequenced per donor, around 20% of them non-productive.

The CDR1 and CDR2 encoded by the germline V gene (reference sequence) are SEHNR and FQNEAQ. The CDR3 starts with the cysteine, ends with the phenylalanine, and has 15 residues. Of the read, only the CDR3 DNA is kept; its 45 bases are in frame from base 1. V is shortened by 1 base, J by 0 bases, and the region joining them spans 9 bases. About this clone itself: There is no known antigen for this receptor. No base qualities exist here, and no much larger clone lies one base off it.

What the research found in general, with its limitations: The classifier was reported to diagnose cytomegalovirus status with high specificity and sensitivity in both the original and validation cohorts. An earlier analysis of some 560 of the donors showed that most TCR beta V segments appeared in productive rearrangements either about 87% or about 30% of the time, which broadly matched IMGT annotations. Because HLA typing was missing for some donors at each locus, association tests included only the typed subset. Most TCR sequences were observed very rarely across donors, whereas some public TCRs were present in many individuals. A further reported finding was that TCR beta sequences accurately predicted the HLA-A and HLA-B alleles for most subjects in the first cohort. According to the authors, the approach could potentially be generalized to other disease states and immunological phenotypes. In a later genetic analysis, fewer N-insertions in productive TCRs were reported among donors in an Asian-associated ancestry cluster than the 666-donor mean. In a later genetic analysis, a missense DCLRE1C variant was associated with V-gene and J-gene trimming of TCR beta chains, and the association was replicated in an independent cohort. The study listed approximately 150 TCR beta chains as associated with cytomegalovirus. For the cohort, immune exposure information was limited to CMV serostatus. Strong co-occurrence of HLA alleles, especially DR and DQ, made assigning TCR associations to individual alleles difficult. Because counts were too low, 15 to 20 rarely observed V segments, including chromosome 9 orphons, were excluded from the earlier analysis of several hundred of the donors. In a later analysis, most CMV-associated TCR beta chains were found to appear HLA-restricted, with HLA associations seemingly driven largely by CMV exposure. This cohort had only TCR beta chains sequenced, and the lack of alpha or paired-chain data limited which features could be detected. Compared with equally common non-associated chains, HLA-associated TCR beta chains in a later analysis were more clonally expanded and had lower generation probabilities. A later analysis found that TCR association rates varied across HLA loci, with DRB1 alleles showing the most associated TCRs and HLA-C alleles the fewest. Several of the top co-occurrence clusters appeared to be linked to parvovirus B19, influenza, CMV and Epstein-Barr virus, according to a later analysis. Linkage disequilibrium might explain the correlated functional status among segregating V segments, but an unknown experimental factor could not be ruled out. The sequencing pipeline was judged likely to have produced a cluster of highly shared sequence variants as a technical artifact. A few of the identified cytomegalovirus-associated TCR beta chains were confirmed in vitro to be specific for cytomegalovirus antigens. At a false discovery rate of 0.05, a later analysis linked under 20,000 TCR beta sequences to specific HLA alleles. Some IMGT-functional V segments, including TRBV6-2 and TRBV6-3, could not be told apart with the 87-base-pair reads, so those segments were excluded. Sequencing depth was assumed to be roughly uniform across donors in the presence/absence analyses, though that assumption may not hold.

In total, fewer than 750 healthy bone marrow donors made up the cohort. At the time of sampling, all cohort members were nominally healthy, though unrecorded immune exposures were likely present. The donor tested CMV seronegative and was one of the 352 seronegative cohort members. A peripheral blood sample was collected from each donor, and TCR beta sequencing was performed on peripheral blood mononuclear cells. The Qiagen DNeasy Blood Extraction Kit was used to extract genomic DNA from the blood cell samples. Library preparation used the immunoSEQ multiplex PCR assay. For the multiplex PCR, a mixture combining 60 forward primers for TCR Vbeta segments and 13 reverse primers for TCR Jbeta segments was used. Amplification of the CDR3 region of rearranged TCR beta genes was performed with a multiplex PCR assay on genomic DNA. On the Illumina HiSeq System, the amplified TCR beta libraries were sequenced as 87-base-pair reads. In the paper's pipeline: A later analysis tallied 70 million to 100 million unique TCR beta chains across the 660 or so repertoires, and around 10 million of those chains were shared by two or more donors. Raw reads were error-corrected and collapsed into unique sequences by a nearest-neighbor algorithm in which closely related sequences were merged to remove PCR and sequencing errors. To assign V, D and J gene segments, CDR3 sequences were aligned to IMGT reference sequences. For a sequence to be retained, a match of at least six nucleotides to both a V gene segment and a J gene segment was required. Rearrangements were called productive when the CDR3 lacked stop codons and stayed in frame with V and J; all others were non-productive. Following IMGT convention, CDR3 was defined as the stretch from the second conserved V-encoded cysteine up to the conserved J-encoded phenylalanine. The earlier analysis of some 550 of the donors excluded any sequence lacking an unambiguous match to a single V gene segment. An earlier analysis of 587 of the donors called V segments functional above 56.7% productive rearrangements and segregating when the between-donor standard deviation exceeded 5%. To diagnose cytomegalovirus status from the catalog of TCR beta chain sequences, a statistical classification framework was built. A later analysis assigned V and J genes by comparing TCR nucleotide sequences with IMGT/GENE-DB human TR gene sequences. The TCRdist pipeline was used in a later analysis to assign CDR3 sequences and most-parsimonious VDJ recombination scenarios. In a later analysis, each TCR beta chain was defined by its CDR3 amino acid sequence together with its V-gene family, and reads lacking a unique V-gene family were excluded. In a later analysis, approximately 590 highly shared, low-generation-probability nucleotide sequences were removed to address suspected cross-contamination and a sequencing artifact. In a later analysis, a clonal expansion index was calculated for each public chain from normalized within-repertoire ranks of inferred template counts. In a later analysis, generation probabilities were computed with a VDJ recombination model fitted to out-of-frame rearrangements, and the resulting probabilities were checked against IGoR. In a later analysis, hypergeometric tests were used to score TCR-TCR, TCR-HLA and TCR-CMV co-occurrence, with a repertoire-size bias correction applied to TCR pairs. In a later analysis, false discovery rates were estimated by permuting HLA or CMV assignments 20 times. A later analysis grouped co-occurring TCRs with DBSCAN, adding TCRdist sequence similarity when clustering within HLA-allele-positive subsets. Repertoires with fewer than 30,000 or more than 120,000 public chains were left out of co-occurrence clustering, as were a handful of repertoires with anomalous nucleotide sharing. TCRdb's version of the immuneACCESS table is confined to in-frame rearrangements and falls short of the full clone set. An unresolved V gene accounts for under half of the shortfall where checked; the remainder is of unknown origin. Clone size and V and J calls were adopted from that table, with D and trimming inferred from the DNA. The sample table lists 84,000 or so clones, roughly 79% of them with a count of one. The ten largest clones capture 1.1% to 1.5% of the sample.

The V and J segments used are TRBV7-9 and TRBJ1-1; the D gene is not confidently resolved. This clonotype was sampled from a male donor in good health and CMV-seronegative. Input material: PBMCs. At the DNA level, the sequence is TGTGCCAGCAGCTTAGTTCTCGGGTTGAACACTGAAGCTTTCTTT. It codes for CASSLVLGLNTEAFF.